This T cell receptor (beta chain) was captured in a study of CD8 T cell repertoires and HIV-1 epitope variants. This clone showed up just a few times. Its specificity is unknown. Only in-frame clones appear in the TCRdb table, and some are missing; sequencing was by immunoSEQ multiplex PCR. The sample includes 5,000 to 6,500 clones, 55% to 75% of them seen just once. CDR3 length: 13 amino acids. The V gene end was trimmed by 4 bases and the J gene end by 1 base; junction bases not matched to a gene: 0. The germline V gene encodes CDR1 SGHVS and CDR2 FNYEAQ. The sequenced sample was cultured CD8+ T cells derived from PBMCs. The chain links TRBV7-6 to TRBJ2-7; 8 bases map to TRBD1. The source of this sequence is a male donor with HIV. The CDR3 DNA sequence: TGTGCCAGCAGCTGGGACAGGTCCTACGAGCAGTACTTC. Encoded protein: CASSWDRSYEQYF.